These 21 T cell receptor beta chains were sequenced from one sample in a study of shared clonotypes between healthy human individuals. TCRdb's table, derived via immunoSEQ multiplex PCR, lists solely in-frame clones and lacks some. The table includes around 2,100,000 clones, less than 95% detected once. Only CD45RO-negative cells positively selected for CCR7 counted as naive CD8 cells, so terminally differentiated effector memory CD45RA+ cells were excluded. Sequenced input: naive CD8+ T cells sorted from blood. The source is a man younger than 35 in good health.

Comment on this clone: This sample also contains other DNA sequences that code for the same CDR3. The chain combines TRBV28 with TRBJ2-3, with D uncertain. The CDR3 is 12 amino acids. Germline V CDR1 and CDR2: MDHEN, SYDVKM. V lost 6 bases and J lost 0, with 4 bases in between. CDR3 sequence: CASSPSTDTQYF. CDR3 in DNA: TGTGCCAGCAGCCCCAGCACAGATACGCAGTATTTT.

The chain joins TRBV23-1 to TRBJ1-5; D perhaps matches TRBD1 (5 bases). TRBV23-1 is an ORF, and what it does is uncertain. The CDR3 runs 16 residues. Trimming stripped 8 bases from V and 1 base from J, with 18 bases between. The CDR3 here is CASGEYPGDSNQPQHF. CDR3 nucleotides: TGCGCCAGCGGAGAATACCCGGGGGACAGCAATCAGCCCCAGCATTTT.

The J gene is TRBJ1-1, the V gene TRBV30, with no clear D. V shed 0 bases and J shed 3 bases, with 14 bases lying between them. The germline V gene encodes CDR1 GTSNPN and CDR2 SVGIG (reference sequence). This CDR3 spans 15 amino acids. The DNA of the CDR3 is TGTGCCTGGAGTGTAACTCGGGAGTATTACACTGAAGCTTTCTTT. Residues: CAWSVTREYYTEAFF.

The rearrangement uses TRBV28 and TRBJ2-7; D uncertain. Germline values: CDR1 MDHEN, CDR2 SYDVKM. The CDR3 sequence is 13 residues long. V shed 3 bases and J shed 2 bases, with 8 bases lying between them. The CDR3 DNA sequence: TGTGCCAGCAGTTTGGCGCAGCCCTACGAGCAGTACTTC. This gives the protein CASSLAQPYEQYF.

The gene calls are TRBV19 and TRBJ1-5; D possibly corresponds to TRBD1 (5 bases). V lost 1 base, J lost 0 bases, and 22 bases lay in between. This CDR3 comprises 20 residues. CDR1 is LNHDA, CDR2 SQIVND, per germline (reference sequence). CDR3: CASSIVFAGQGASSNQPQHF. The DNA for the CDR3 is TGTGCCAGTAGTATAGTCTTCGCAGGGCAGGGCGCTAGTAGCAATCAGCCCCAGCATTTT.

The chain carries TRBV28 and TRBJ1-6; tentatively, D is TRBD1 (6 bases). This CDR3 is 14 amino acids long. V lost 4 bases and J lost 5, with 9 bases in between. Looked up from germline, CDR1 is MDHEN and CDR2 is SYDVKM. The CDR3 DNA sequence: TGTGCCAGCAGTTCAAGACAGGATAATTCACCCCTCCACTTT. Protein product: CASSSRQDNSPLHF.

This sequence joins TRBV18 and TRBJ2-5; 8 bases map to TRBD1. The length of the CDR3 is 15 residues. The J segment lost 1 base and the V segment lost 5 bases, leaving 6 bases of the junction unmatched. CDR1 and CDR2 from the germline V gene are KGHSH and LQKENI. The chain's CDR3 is CASSSDRALQETQYF. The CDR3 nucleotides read TGTGCCAGCTCATCGGACAGGGCACTCCAAGAGACCCAGTACTTC.

Here the CDR3 reads CASSVGALYEQYF. In nucleotides, the CDR3 is TGTGCCAGCAGCGTCGGGGCCCTCTACGAGCAGTACTTC. The chain recombines TRBV5-4 with TRBJ2-7; D tentatively fits TRBD1 or TRBD2 (5 bases each). CDR1 and CDR2 from the germline V gene are SGHNT and YYREEE (reference sequence). The CDR3 spans 13 residues. V lost 4 bases, J lost 3 bases, and 11 bases lay in between.

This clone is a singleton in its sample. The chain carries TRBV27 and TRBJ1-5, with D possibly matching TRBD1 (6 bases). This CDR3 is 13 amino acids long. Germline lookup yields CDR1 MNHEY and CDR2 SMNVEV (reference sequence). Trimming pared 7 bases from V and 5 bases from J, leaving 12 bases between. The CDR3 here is CASTTGFDQPQHF. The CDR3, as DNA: TGTGCCAGCACCACAGGGTTCGATCAGCCCCAGCATTTT.

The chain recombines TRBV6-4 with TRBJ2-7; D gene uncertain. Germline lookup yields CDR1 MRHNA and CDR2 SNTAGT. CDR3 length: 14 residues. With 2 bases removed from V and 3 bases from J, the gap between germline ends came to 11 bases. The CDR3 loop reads CASSDPRSGYEQYF. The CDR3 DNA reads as TGTGCCAGCAGTGACCCCCGATCGGGCTACGAGCAGTACTTC.

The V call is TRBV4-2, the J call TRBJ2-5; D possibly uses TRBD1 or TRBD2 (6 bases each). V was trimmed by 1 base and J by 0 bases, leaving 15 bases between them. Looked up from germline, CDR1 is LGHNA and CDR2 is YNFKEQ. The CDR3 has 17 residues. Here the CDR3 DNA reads TGTGCCAGCAGCCAAGTTTTGTCGGGGGCCCACCAAGAGACCCAGTACTTC. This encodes CASSQVLSGAHQETQYF.

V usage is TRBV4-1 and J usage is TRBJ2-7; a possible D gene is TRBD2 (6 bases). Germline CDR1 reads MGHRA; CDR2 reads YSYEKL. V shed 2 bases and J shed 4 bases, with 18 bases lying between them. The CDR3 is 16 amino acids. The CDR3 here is CASSQKAGTSPYEQYF. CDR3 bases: TGCGCCAGCAGCCAAAAGGCCGGGACTTCTCCTTACGAGCAGTACTTC.

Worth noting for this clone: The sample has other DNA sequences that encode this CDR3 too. The CDR3 DNA sequence: TGTGCCAGCACCCGACTAGCGGGGAGCCAAGAGACCCAGTACTTC. Translated, it gives CASTRLAGSQETQYF. The chain carries TRBV27 and TRBJ2-5; TRBD2 agrees at 11 bases. Trimming cost V 7 bases and J 1 base; bases outside gene matches: 5. Germline CDR1 reads MNHEY; CDR2 reads SMNVEV (reference sequence). The CDR3 runs 15 residues.

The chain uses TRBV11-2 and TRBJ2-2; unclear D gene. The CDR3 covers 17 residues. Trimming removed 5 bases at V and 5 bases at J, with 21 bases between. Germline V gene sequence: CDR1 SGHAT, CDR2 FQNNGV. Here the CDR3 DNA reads TGTGCCAGCAGCACTACTGCTCCTGGTATGGGAACCGGGGAGCTGTTTTTT. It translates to CASSTTAPGMGTGELFF.

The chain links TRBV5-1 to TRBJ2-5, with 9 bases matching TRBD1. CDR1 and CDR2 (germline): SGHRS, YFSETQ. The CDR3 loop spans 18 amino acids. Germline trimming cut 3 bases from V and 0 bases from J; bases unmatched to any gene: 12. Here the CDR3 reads CASSSRGTGNPDQETQYF. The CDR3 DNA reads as TGCGCCAGCAGCTCTCGCGGGACAGGGAACCCCGACCAAGAGACCCAGTACTTC.

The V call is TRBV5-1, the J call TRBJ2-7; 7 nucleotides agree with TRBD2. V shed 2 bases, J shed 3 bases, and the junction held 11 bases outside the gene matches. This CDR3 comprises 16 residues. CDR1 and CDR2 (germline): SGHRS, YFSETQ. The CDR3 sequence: CASSFYAREEGYEQYF. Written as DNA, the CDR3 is TGCGCCAGCAGCTTCTACGCCCGGGAGGAGGGCTACGAGCAGTACTTC.

DNA of the CDR3: TGTGCCAGCAGCTTCGGCGGGGTTGGCTATGGCTACACCTTC. Translation gives CASSFGGVGYGYTF. J is TRBJ1-2 and V is TRBV11-2; D gene ambiguous. Germline CDR1 and CDR2: SGHAT and FQNNGV. V lost 3 bases and J 4 bases, leaving 12 bases between the germline ends. The CDR3 is made up of 14 amino acids.

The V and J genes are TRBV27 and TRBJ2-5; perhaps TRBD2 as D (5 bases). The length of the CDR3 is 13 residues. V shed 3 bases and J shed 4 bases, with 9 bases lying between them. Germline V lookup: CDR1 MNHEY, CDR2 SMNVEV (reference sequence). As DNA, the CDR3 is TGTGCCAGCAGTTTTTCCGGACTAGAGACCCAGTACTTC. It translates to CASSFSGLETQYF.

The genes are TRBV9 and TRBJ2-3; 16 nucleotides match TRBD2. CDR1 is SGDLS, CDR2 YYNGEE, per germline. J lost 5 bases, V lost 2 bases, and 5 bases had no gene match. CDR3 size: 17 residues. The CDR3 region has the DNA TGTGCCAGCAGCGTCGGGACTAGCGGGGGGGCGGTAGATACGCAGTATTTT. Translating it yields CASSVGTSGGAVDTQYF.

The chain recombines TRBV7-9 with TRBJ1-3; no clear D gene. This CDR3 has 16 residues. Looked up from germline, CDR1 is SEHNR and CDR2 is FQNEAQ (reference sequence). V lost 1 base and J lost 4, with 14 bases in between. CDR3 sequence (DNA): TGTGCCAGCAGCTTAGATGAGGCCACCATCGGAAACACCATATATTTT. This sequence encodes CASSLDEATIGNTIYF.

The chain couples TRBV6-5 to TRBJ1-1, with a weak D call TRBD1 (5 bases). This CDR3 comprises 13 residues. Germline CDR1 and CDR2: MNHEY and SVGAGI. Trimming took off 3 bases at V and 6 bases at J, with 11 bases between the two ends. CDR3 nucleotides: TGTGCCAGCAGTTATGGGGGGATCGCTGAAGCTTTCTTT. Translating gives CASSYGGIAEAFF.